The 3 T cell receptor beta chains reported below all come from one sample, sequenced in a study of control samples from healthy donors and cancer patients. Repertoires were generated with immunoSEQ multiplex PCR, while TCRdb's copy carries only in-frame clones and drops some. There are about 160,000 clones in the sample; about 95% occur only once, and about 14% lies in the top ten. Sequenced: PBMCs. Receptors originate from a man aged 60 to 69 with colorectal cancer.

This rearrangement joins TRBV4-1 to TRBJ2-7; D might be TRBD2 (5 bases). Germline loops: CDR1 MGHRA, CDR2 YSYEKL. This CDR3 spans 15 amino acids. Trimming removed 11 bases at V and 2 bases at J, with 22 bases between. The CDR3: CAPMRALAKTYEQYF. Written as DNA, the CDR3 is TGCGCCCCAATGAGGGCACTGGCTAAGACCTACGAGCAGTACTTC.

The chain couples TRBV4-3 to TRBJ2-3; D uncertain. Trimming removed 1 base from V and 5 bases from J, with 10 bases in between. The germline V gene has CDR1 LGHNA and CDR2 YSLEER. CDR3 length: 14 residues. CDR3 in amino acids: CASSQGPDRDTQYF. The CDR3 DNA sequence: TGCGCCAGCAGCCAAGGTCCCGATCGAGATACGCAGTATTTT.

The chain joins TRBV6-5 to TRBJ1-4, with D hard to call. Germline values: CDR1 MNHEY, CDR2 SVGAGI. V lost 6 bases and J lost 0, with 8 bases in between. This CDR3 is 14 amino acids long. The CDR3 region has the DNA TGTGCCAGCAGGGAGAGCCCAACTAATGAAAAACTGTTTTTT. Amino acid sequence: CASRESPTNEKLFF.